This T cell receptor beta chain originates from a study of OX40 agonist ivuxolimab in advanced cancers. Study as a whole: While on treatment, patients had intravenous ivuxolimab at 0.01 to 10 mg/kg every 2 weeks.

Study-level points and caveats: Clones of CD4+ and CD8+ blood T cells grew by week 6 at doses of 0.1 to 3.0 mg/kg.

Comments on this clone: Antigen: not known.

The assay was immunoSEQ multiplex PCR, and TCRdb's table has in-frame clones only and misses some. Here the sample spans roughly 87,000 clones, about 90% being singletons. Sample: CD4+ or CD8+ T cells sorted from blood, taken in a trial of the OX40 agonist ivuxolimab. The TCR comes from an adult with an advanced solid tumor such as melanoma, head and neck, liver or kidney cancer.

The CDR3 DNA reads as TGTGCCAGCAGCTTAGATTCCGCAGCCCTCGGGGCTTTCTTT. Amino acid sequence: CASSLDSAALGAFF. The rearrangement joins TRBV7-8 to TRBJ1-1, with unresolved D. The CDR3 spans 14 residues. The germline V gene has CDR1 SGHVS and CDR2 FQNEAQ. Trimming removed 1 base from V and 11 bases from J, with 17 bases in between.